This TCR beta chain derives from a study of T cell repertoires in cytomegalovirus infection (dated by TCRdb to between 2018 and 2021). As for the study more broadly: The HLA type of each donor mattered for the analysis, because public TCR beta signatures pointed to carriage of CMV infection along with the matching HLA type. Results and caveats for the whole study, not just this receptor: In both this cohort and an independent roughly 400-donor cohort, the cumulative frequency of public TCR beta family members distinguished carriers of CMV infection plus the relevant HLA type. The ex vivo response was dominated by HLA-C-restricted CMV-specific TCR beta clonotypes, and the single most frequent clonotype in two of eight donors was supplied by these HLA-C-restricted clonotypes.

Its CDR3 holds 14 amino acids, cysteine through phenylalanine. Just CDR3 DNA is preserved here, 42 bases in frame from base 1. Looking up the germline V gene yields CDR1 SQVTM and CDR2 ANQGSEA. Unmatched junction bases come to 5, with V trimmed by 3 bases and J by 3 bases. Instrument used: Illumina HiSeq 1500. TCRdb trimmed public reads at Q25 via fastp, called clones via MiXCR and kept in-frame beta chains. Rows are unified per CDR3 protein, each entry keeping the most common DNA and genes. Here the sample has 200,000 to 250,000 distinct CDR3 sequences; 22% occur a single time. The ten largest make up roughly 18% of the sample. This clonotype was found many times. No cognate antigen has been identified for it. Per-base quality was not reported, and no clone a single base away is much larger than it.

The chain joins TRBV29-1 to TRBJ2-7; TRBD2 agrees with 10 junctional bases. The sample consisted of CD8+ T cells from PBMCs. This sequence was found in a human donor in good health (CMV status not recorded). Some clones in this sample may be carry-over from other donors' samples. The CDR3: CSVDGLAGDYEQYF. The bases are TGCAGCGTTGATGGTCTAGCGGGGGACTACGAGCAGTACTTC.